These 17 T cell receptor beta chains share one sample of origin, sequenced in a study of long-term antiretroviral therapy in people with HIV. Survey level was the resolution at which the v3.0 immunoSEQ assay ran. Data came from immunoSEQ multiplex PCR; TCRdb stores just in-frame clones and leaves some out. Altogether tens of thousands of clones are present, 83% being singletons, with the ten largest covering 7.9%. The sample in question was unsorted PBMCs, obtained 0.4 years before starting antiretroviral therapy. These TCRs come from a man aged 18 to 29 with HIV.

The rearrangement uses TRBV10-1 and TRBJ2-3, with D perhaps TRBD1 or TRBD2 (5 bases each). The CDR3 extends over 12 amino acids. V was shortened by 4 bases and J by 12 bases, with 14 bases between the two germline ends. Germline V lookup: CDR1 WNHNN, CDR2 SYGVQD (reference sequence). CDR3 nucleotide sequence: TGCGCCAGCAGTGGGGCGACAGCGGTTCAGTATTTT. Translated: CASSGATAVQYF.

Notes on this clone: A junction end diverges from the germline sequence, so it may reflect a read error. The rearrangement uses TRBV7-7 and TRBJ2-7; 8 positions agree with TRBD2. Germline V gives CDR1 SSHAT, CDR2 FNYEAQ (reference sequence). The CDR3 has 13 residues. The DNA of the CDR3 is TGTGCTAGCAGCTTGGGACTAGGCGGCGAGCAGTACTTC. Its translation is CASSLGLGGEQYF.

The genes are TRBV7-9 and TRBJ2-5, with unresolved D. Trimming took off 5 bases at V and 10 bases at J, with 20 bases between the two ends. The CDR3 spans 14 residues. Germline V CDR1 and CDR2: SEHNR, FQNEAQ (reference sequence). The CDR3: CASSIPLKAPDQYF. CDR3 nucleotide sequence: TGTGCCAGCAGCATACCACTAAAAGCACCGGACCAGTACTTC. The full variable domain, with the rest looked up from reference TRBV7-9 and TRBJ2-5, is DTGVSQNPRHKITKRGQNVTFRCDPISEHNRLYWYRQTLGQGPEFLTYFQNEAQLEKSRLLSDRFSAERPKGSFSTLEIQRTEQGDSAMYLCASSIPLKAPDQYFGPGTRLLVL.

The chain is built from TRBV7-9 and TRBJ2-7; perhaps TRBD2 as D (5 bases). The germline V and J ends were trimmed by 5 bases and 5 bases, with 16 bases remaining between them. CDR3 length: 14 residues. Germline loops: CDR1 SEHNR, CDR2 FQNEAQ (reference sequence). CDR3 bases: TGTGCCAGCAGCCCCCCACTAGGGAGTAACGAGCAGTACTTC. Protein: CASSPPLGSNEQYF.

This clone has a handful of counts. The V and J genes are TRBV18 and TRBJ1-1, with a possible D match to TRBD1 (5 bases). V was pared by 4 bases and J by 6 bases, with 12 bases between. Germline assignment: CDR1 KGHSH and CDR2 LQKENI. The CDR3 is 13 residues long. In DNA form, the CDR3 reads TGTGCCAGCTCACACGACAGCCAAGCTGAAGCTTTCTTT. Its translation is CASSHDSQAEAFF. Together with reference TRBV18 and TRBJ1-1, the CDR3 gives the full variable domain: NAGVMQNPRHLVRRRGQEARLRCSPMKGHSHVYWYRQLPEEGLKFMVYLQKENIIDESGMPKERFSAEFPKEGPSILRIQQVVRGDSAAYFCASSHDSQAEAFFGQGTRLTVV.

This sequence joins TRBV5-6 and TRBJ1-2, with 8 bases fitting TRBD1. Germline lookup yields CDR1 SGHDT and CDR2 YYEEEE. V trimming: 4 bases; J trimming: 2 bases; junction bases outside the gene matches: 7. The CDR3 spans 15 residues. The CDR3 reads CASSPGQGYNYGYTF. CDR3 nucleotides: TGTGCCAGCAGCCCCGGACAGGGCTACAACTATGGCTACACCTTC.

The chain combines TRBV21-1 with TRBJ2-5; TRBD2, the table's D call, lacks a check against the DNA. TRBV21-1 is a listed pseudogene. CDR3 length equals 14 residues. The CDR3 region is CASSKRLPRVTQYF. The CDR3 bases are TGTGCCAGCAGCAAAAGGCTGCCGAGGGTGACCCAGTACTTC.

The chain uses TRBV4-3 and TRBJ1-2, with D perhaps TRBD1 (5 bases). CDR3 length equals 17 residues. V was shortened by 1 base and J by 0 bases, with 15 bases between the two germline ends. Germline CDR1 and CDR2: LGHNA and YSLEER. This CDR3 reads CASSQGWRGDTNYGYTF. The CDR3 DNA follows: TGCGCCAGCAGCCAAGGATGGCGGGGGGATACTAACTATGGCTACACCTTC.

The rearrangement links TRBV27 to TRBJ2-3, with a possible D match to TRBD1 (5 bases). CDR1 MNHEY and CDR2 SMNVEV come from the germline V gene (reference sequence). The CDR3 is 13 residues long. The V and J ends lost 9 bases and 1 base respectively, with 11 bases between them. The CDR3 DNA is TGTGCCAGTTTGGAGACAGGCACAGATACGCAGTATTTT. Encoded protein: CASLETGTDTQYF.

The rearrangement uses TRBV27 and TRBJ1-6, with TRBD1 matching over 9 bases. This CDR3 is built from 16 residues. With V trimmed by 0 bases and J by 9 bases, 6 bases remained unmatched. Germline V gene lookup returns CDR1 MNHEY and CDR2 SMNVEV (reference sequence). CDR3 sequence: CASSLSGTGRSSPLHF. The CDR3 DNA reads TGTGCCAGCAGTTTATCCGGGACAGGGCGATCTTCACCCCTCCACTTT.

The chain employs TRBV27 and TRBJ1-2, with TRBD1 matching over 7 bases. The germline gives CDR1 MNHEY, CDR2 SMNVEV (reference sequence). The V and J ends lost 4 bases and 4 bases, in that order; junction bases with no gene match: 3. There are 13 residues in the CDR3. The CDR3 sequence: CASSSRQGYGYTF. CDR3 in DNA: TGTGCCAGCAGTTCCCGACAGGGCTATGGCTACACCTTC.

The table lists this clone with a few counts. The CDR3, as DNA: TGTGCCAGCGGACTAGCGGTGGATGAGCAGTTCTTC. Residues: CASGLAVDEQFF. V gene TRBV19 combines with J gene TRBJ2-1; 10 bases align to TRBD2. The germline V gene has CDR1 LNHDA and CDR2 SQIVND (reference sequence). The V gene end was trimmed by 9 bases and the J gene end by 8 bases; junction bases not matched to a gene: 4. The CDR3 is 12 amino acids.

This rearrangement joins TRBV2 to TRBJ2-3; 8 bases are a match to TRBD2. The germline gives CDR1 SNHLY, CDR2 FYNNEI. J lost 3 bases, V lost 1 base, and 9 bases had no gene match. This CDR3 region has 17 residues. CDR3 DNA sequence: TGTGCCAGCAGTGAAGGGGCCAGCGGGGGACTTACAGATACGCAGTATTTT. Translated: CASSEGASGGLTDTQYF.

The gene calls are TRBV6-1 and TRBJ2-7, with 8 bases matching TRBD2. Unmatched junction bases numbered 5, after V lost 4 bases and J lost 3 bases. The CDR3 totals 14 residues. Germline V lookup: CDR1 MNHNS, CDR2 SASEGT. CDR3 sequence (DNA): TGTGCCAGCAGTGTTAGCGGGACTAGCTACGAGCAGTACTTC. It translates to CASSVSGTSYEQYF.

V and J are TRBV10-2 and TRBJ1-6, with D uncertain. V dropped 7 bases and J dropped 8 bases, with 18 bases sitting between them. CDR3 length: 15 residues. From germline, CDR1 is WSHSY and CDR2 SAAADI. The CDR3 spells CASTAFSPSDSPLHF. The CDR3 DNA sequence: TGCGCCAGCACCGCTTTCTCTCCTTCGGATTCACCCCTCCACTTT.

This sequence joins TRBV5-1 and TRBJ1-3, with D perhaps matching TRBD1 (6 bases). Germline V gene data show CDR1 as SGHRS and CDR2 as YFSETQ. This CDR3 comprises 15 residues. The V gene lost 0 bases and the J gene lost 2 bases, with 9 bases spanning the gap. The CDR3 DNA reads as TGCGCCAGCAGCTTGGCAGGGGCCGCTGGAAACACCATATATTTT. As protein: CASSLAGAAGNTIYF.

V is TRBV30 and J is TRBJ1-5; no firm D call. V gave up 3 bases and J gave up 7 bases, with 13 bases separating them. The CDR3 is 13 residues long. Germline CDR1 reads GTSNPN; CDR2 reads SVGIG (reference sequence). DNA of the CDR3: TGTGCCTGGAGCCCCGTCGGAACGCAGCCCCAGCATTTT. It specifies CAWSPVGTQPQHF.